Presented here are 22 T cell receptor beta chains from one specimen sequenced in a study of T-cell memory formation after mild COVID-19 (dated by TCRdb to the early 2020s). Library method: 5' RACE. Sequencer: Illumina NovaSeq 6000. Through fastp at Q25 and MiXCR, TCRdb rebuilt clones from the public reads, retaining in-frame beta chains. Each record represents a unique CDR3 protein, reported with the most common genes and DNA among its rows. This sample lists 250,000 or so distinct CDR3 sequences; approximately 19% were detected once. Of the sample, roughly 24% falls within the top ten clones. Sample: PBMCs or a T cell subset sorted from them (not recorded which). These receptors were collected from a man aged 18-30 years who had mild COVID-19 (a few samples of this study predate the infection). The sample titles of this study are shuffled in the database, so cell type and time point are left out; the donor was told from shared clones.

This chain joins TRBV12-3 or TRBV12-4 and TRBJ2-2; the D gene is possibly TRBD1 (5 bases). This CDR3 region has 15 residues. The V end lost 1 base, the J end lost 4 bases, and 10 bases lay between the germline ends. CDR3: CASSLGRQTTGELFF. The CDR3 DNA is TGTGCCAGCAGTTTAGGGCGACAGACCACCGGGGAGCTGTTTTTT.

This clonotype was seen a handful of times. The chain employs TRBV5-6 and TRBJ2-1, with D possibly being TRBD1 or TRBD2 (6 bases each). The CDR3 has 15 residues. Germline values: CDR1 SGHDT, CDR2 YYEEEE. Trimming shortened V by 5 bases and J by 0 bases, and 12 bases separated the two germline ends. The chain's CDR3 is CASRGGLSSYNEQFF. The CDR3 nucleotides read TGTGCCAGCAGAGGGGGGCTGAGCTCCTACAATGAGCAGTTCTTC.

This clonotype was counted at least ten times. CDR3 sequence: CASSRDSVVLYEQYF. The CDR3, as DNA: TGTGCCAGCAGCCGCGACTCGGTAGTCCTCTACGAGCAGTACTTC. This rearrangement joins TRBV7-2 to TRBJ2-7, with D unclear. In germline, CDR1 is SGHTA, CDR2 FQGNSA. This CDR3 comprises 15 residues. The V end lost 5 bases, the J end lost 3 bases, and 17 bases lay between the germline ends.

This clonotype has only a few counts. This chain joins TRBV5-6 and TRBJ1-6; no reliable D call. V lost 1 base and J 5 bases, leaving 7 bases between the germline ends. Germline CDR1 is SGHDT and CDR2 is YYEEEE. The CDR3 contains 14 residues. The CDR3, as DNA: TGTGCCAGCAGCTTGACTGAGAATAATTCACCCCTCCACTTT. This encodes CASSLTENNSPLHF. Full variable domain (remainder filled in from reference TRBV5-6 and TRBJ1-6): DAGVTQSPTHLIKTRGQQVTLRCSPKSGHDTVSWYQQALGQGPQFIFQYYEEEERQRGNFPDRFSGHQFPNYSSELNVNALLLGDSALYLCASSLTENNSPLHFGNGTRLTVT.

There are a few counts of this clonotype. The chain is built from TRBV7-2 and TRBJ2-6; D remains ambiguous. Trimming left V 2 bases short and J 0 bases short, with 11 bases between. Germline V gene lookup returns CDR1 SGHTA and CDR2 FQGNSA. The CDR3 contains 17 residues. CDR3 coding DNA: TGTGCCAGCAGCTTAAGGGCACTGACCTCTGGGGCCAACGTCCTGACTTTC. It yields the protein CASSLRALTSGANVLTF.

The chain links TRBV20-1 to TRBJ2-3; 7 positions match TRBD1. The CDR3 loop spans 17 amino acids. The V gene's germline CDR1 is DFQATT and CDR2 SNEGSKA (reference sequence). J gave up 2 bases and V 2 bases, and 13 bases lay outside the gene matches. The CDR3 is CSARPRQGLGNTDTQYF. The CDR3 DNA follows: TGCAGTGCTAGACCTCGACAGGGTTTGGGCAACACAGATACGCAGTATTTT.

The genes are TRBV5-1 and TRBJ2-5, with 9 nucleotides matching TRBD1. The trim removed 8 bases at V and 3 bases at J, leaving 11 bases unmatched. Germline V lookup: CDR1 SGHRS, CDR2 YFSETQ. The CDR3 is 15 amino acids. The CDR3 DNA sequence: TGCGCCAGTACAAGACAGGGGGGCCCCGAAGAGACCCAGTACTTC. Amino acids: CASTRQGGPEETQYF.

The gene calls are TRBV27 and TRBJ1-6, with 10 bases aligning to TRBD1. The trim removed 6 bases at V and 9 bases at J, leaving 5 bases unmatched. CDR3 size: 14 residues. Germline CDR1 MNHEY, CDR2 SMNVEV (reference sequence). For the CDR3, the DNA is TGTGCCAGCAGATTCGACAGGGGGCCTTCACCCCTCCACTTT. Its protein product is CASRFDRGPSPLHF.

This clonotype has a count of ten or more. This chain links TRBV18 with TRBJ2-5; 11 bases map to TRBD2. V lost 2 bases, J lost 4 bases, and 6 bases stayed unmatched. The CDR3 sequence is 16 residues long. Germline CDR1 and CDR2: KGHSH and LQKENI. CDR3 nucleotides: TGTGCCAGCTCACCAAGGCAACTAGCGGGGGCAGAGACCCAGTACTTC. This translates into CASSPRQLAGAETQYF.

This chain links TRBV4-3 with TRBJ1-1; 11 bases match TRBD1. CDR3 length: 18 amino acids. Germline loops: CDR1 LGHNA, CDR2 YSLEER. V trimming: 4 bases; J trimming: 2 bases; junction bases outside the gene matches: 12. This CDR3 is CASSPLYGQGAGNTEAFF. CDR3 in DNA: TGCGCCAGCAGCCCCTTATACGGACAGGGGGCGGGCAACACTGAAGCTTTCTTT.

The DNA of the CDR3 is TGTGCCAGCAGCGTAGATAACAGGATGGCAGATACGCAGTATTTT. This translates into CASSVDNRMADTQYF. This chain joins TRBV9 and TRBJ2-3; maybe TRBD1 (5 bases). The germline V and J ends were trimmed by 0 bases and 4 bases, with 12 bases remaining between them. The CDR3 consists of 15 residues. The germline V gene has CDR1 SGDLS and CDR2 YYNGEE. The full variable domain, completed using reference TRBV9 and TRBJ2-3, is DSGVTQTPKHLITATGQRVTLRCSPRSGDLSVYWYQQSLDQGLQFLIQYYNGEERAKGNILERFSAQQFPDLHSELNLSSLELGDSALYFCASSVDNRMADTQYFGPGTRLTVL.

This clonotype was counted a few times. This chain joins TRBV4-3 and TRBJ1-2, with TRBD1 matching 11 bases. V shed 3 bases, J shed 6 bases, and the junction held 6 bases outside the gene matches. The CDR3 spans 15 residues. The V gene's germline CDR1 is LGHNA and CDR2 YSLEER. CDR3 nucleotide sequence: TGCGCCAGCAGCCAGGCGGGACAGGGGGTAAATGGCTACACCTTC. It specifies CASSQAGQGVNGYTF.

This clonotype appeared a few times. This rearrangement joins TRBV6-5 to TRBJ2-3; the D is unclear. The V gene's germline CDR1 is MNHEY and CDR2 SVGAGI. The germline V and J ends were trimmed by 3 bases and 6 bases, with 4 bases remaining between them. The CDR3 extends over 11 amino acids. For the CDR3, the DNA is TGTGCCAGCAGTTATCACGATACGCAGTATTTT. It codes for CASSYHDTQYF.

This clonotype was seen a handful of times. Here the CDR3 DNA reads TGTGCCAGCGTAACCCCAGGGGTGCCTGAAGCTTTCTTT. Translation gives CASVTPGVPEAFF. J is TRBJ1-1 and V is TRBV6-5; D might be TRBD1 (6 bases). The length of the CDR3 is 13 residues. Per germline, CDR1 MNHEY and CDR2 SVGAGI. V dropped 8 bases and J dropped 6 bases, with 16 bases sitting between them.

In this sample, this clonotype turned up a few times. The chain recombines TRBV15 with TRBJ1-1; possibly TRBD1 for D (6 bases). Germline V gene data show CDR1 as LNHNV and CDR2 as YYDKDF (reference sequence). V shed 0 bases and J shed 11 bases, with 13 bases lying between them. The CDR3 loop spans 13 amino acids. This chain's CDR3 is CATSRDQGQRAFF. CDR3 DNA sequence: TGTGCCACCAGCAGAGACCAGGGGCAACGGGCTTTCTTT.

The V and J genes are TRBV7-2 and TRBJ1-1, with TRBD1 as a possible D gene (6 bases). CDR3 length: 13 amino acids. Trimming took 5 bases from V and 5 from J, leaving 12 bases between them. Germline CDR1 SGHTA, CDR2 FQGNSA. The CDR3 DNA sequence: TGTGCCAGCAGCATCCTAGGGGGGACTGAAGCTTTCTTT. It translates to CASSILGGTEAFF.

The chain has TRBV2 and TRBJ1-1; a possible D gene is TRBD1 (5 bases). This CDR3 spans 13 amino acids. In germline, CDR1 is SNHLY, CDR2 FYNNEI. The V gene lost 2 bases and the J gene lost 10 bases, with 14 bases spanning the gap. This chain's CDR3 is CASSEQGHQGAFF. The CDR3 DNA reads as TGTGCCAGCAGTGAACAGGGCCACCAAGGAGCTTTCTTT.

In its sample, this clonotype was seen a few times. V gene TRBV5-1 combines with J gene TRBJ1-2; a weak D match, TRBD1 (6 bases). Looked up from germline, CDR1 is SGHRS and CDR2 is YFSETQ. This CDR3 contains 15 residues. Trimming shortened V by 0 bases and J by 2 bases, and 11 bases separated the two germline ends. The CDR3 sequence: CASSLVIGQNYGYTF. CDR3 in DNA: TGCGCCAGCAGCTTGGTAATTGGACAGAACTATGGCTACACCTTC.

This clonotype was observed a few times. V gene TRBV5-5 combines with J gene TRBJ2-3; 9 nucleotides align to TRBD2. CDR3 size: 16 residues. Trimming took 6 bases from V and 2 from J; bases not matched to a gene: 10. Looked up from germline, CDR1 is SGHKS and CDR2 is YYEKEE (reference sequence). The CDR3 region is CASTPGRGGFTDTQYF. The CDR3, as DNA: TGTGCCAGCACCCCTGGGCGGGGGGGTTTCACAGATACGCAGTATTTT. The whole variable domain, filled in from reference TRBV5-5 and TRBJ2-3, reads DAGVTQSPTHLIKTRGQQVTLRCSPISGHKSVSWYQQVLGQGPQFIFQYYEKEERGRGNFPDRFSARQFPNYSSELNVNALLLGDSALYLCASTPGRGGFTDTQYFGPGTRLTVL.

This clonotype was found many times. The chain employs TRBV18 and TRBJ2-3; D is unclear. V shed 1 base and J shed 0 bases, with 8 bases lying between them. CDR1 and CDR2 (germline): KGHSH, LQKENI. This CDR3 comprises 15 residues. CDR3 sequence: CASSPLASSTDTQYF. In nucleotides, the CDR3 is TGTGCCAGCTCACCACTCGCGTCTAGCACAGATACGCAGTATTTT. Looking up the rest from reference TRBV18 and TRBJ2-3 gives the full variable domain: NAGVMQNPRHLVRRRGQEARLRCSPMKGHSHVYWYRQLPEEGLKFMVYLQKENIIDESGMPKERFSAEFPKEGPSILRIQQVVRGDSAAYFCASSPLASSTDTQYFGPGTRLTVL.

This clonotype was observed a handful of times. DNA of the CDR3: TGCGCCAGCAGCACGCGGCCGGACCCGGCAGATACGCAGTATTTT. Translated, it gives CASSTRPDPADTQYF. The chain combines TRBV5-1 with TRBJ2-3; D remains unclear. The length of the CDR3 is 15 residues. Germline lookup yields CDR1 SGHRS and CDR2 YFSETQ. The V end was cut by 4 bases, the J end by 4 bases, with 16 bases between.

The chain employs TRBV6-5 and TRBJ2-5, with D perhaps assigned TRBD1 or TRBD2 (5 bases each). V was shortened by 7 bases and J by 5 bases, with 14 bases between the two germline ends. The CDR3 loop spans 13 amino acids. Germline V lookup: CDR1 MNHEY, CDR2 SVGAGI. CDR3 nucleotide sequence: TGTGCCAGCACCCCTCCGGGGCGGGAGACCCAGTACTTC. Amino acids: CASTPPGRETQYF.